The 3 T cell receptor beta chains reported below all come from one sample, sequenced in a study of somatic mutations in cytotoxic T cells in rheumatoid arthritis. The data were produced by immunoSEQ multiplex PCR, yet TCRdb's version contains in-frame clones alone and is incomplete. The sample lists about 7,100 clones, over 75% occurring once. Sample: CD8+ T cells sorted from blood. These receptors were collected from an adult with rheumatoid arthritis.

The rearrangement joins TRBV6-6 to TRBJ2-2; D call uncertain. CDR3 length: 12 residues. Trimming took 7 bases from V and 2 from J, leaving 5 bases between them. Germline CDR1 reads MNHNY; CDR2 reads SVGAGI (reference sequence). In DNA form, the CDR3 reads TGTGCCAGCATAGTCAACACCGGGGAGCTGTTTTTT. It encodes CASIVNTGELFF.

The chain links TRBV5-1 to TRBJ1-1; tentative D call: TRBD1 (5 bases). The V end was cut by 3 bases, the J end by 0 bases, with 15 bases between. In germline, CDR1 is SGHRS, CDR2 YFSETQ. The CDR3 has 16 amino acids. CDR3 DNA: TGCGCCAGCAGCTCTCAAGGGGTAGGTGTGAACACTGAAGCTTTCTTT. Protein: CASSSQGVGVNTEAFF.

This clone was picked up one time. V is TRBV18 and J is TRBJ2-2; a weak D match, TRBD1 (6 bases). Germline assignment: CDR1 KGHSH and CDR2 LQKENI. This CDR3 has 15 amino acids. V was trimmed by 6 bases and J by 0 bases, leaving 11 bases between them. Here the CDR3 reads CASSPQGSNTGELFF. CDR3 coding DNA: TGTGCCAGCTCGCCTCAGGGGTCGAACACCGGGGAGCTGTTTTTT.